This is a list of T cell receptor beta chains from one sample in a study of T cell responses to AZD1222 COVID-19 vaccine. Generated by immunoSEQ multiplex PCR, the TCRdb table keeps only in-frame clones and is missing some. In the table there are roughly 120,000 clones, around 92% of which are singletons. Source: peripheral blood, taken 28 days after the second AZD1222 dose. The receptors stem from an adult who received the AZD1222 COVID-19 vaccine. The CDR3 runs from the conserved cysteine through the conserved F or W. D genes are given only for firm matches.

TRBD1,TRBV7-2,CASSRQTGYSGNTIYF
-,TRBV7-2,CASSWGREEMNYGYTF
-,TRBV18,CASSPSKTANTEAFF
TRBD2,TRBV19,CASRGEREKVSYEQYF
-,TRBV3-1/TRBV3-2,CASSLRRHSLTDTQYF
-,TRBV5-1,CASSLAQMINTGELFF
TRBD1,TRBV3-1/TRBV3-2,CASSPRDRGVEGYTF
-,TRBV24-1,CATSTRDRSYEQYF
-,TRBV7-2,CASSLVGAKNEKLFF
-,TRBV7-2,CASSLKYMNTEAFF
TRBD2,TRBV7-8,CASSARAGGRYNEQFF
TRBD1,TRBV7-2,CASSRPGQGVTGELFF